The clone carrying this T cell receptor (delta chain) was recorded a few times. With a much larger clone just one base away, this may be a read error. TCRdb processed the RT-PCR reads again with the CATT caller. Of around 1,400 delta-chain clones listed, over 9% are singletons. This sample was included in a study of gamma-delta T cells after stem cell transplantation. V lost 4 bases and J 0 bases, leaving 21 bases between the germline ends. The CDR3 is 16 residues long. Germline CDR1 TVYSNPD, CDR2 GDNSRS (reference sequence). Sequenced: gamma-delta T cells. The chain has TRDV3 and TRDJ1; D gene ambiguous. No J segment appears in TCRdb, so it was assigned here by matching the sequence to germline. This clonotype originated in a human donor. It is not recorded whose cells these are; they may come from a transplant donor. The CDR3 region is CACGCGGATDTDKLIF. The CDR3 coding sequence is TGTGCCTGCGGCTGCGGCGGGGCGACGGACACCGATAAACTCATCTTT.